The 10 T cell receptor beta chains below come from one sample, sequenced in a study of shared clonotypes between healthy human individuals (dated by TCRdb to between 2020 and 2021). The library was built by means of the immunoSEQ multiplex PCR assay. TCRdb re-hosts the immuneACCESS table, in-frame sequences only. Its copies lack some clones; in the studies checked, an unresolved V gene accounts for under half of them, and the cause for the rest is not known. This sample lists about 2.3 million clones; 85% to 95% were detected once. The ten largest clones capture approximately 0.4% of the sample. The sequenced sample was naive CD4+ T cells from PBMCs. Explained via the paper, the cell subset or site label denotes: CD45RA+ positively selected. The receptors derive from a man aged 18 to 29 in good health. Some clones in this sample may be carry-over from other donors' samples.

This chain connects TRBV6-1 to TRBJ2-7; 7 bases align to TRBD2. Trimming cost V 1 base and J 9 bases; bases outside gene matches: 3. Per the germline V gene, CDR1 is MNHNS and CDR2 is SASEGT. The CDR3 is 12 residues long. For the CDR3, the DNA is TGTGCCAGCAGTGAAGGTTGGGGGGGGCAGTACTTC. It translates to CASSEGWGGQYF.

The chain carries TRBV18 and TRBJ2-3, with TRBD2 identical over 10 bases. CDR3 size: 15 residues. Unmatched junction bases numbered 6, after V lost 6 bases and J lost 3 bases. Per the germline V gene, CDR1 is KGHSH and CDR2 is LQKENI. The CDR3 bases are TGTGCCAGCTCCAGGACTAGCGGTCGAACAGATACGCAGTATTTT. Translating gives CASSRTSGRTDTQYF.

Here the CDR3 reads CASSLEDSGASYEQYF. CDR3 bases: TGTGCCAGCAGCTTAGAGGATAGCGGGGCCTCCTACGAGCAGTACTTC. V usage is TRBV11-2 and J usage is TRBJ2-7, with 8 positions matching TRBD2. This CDR3 is built from 16 residues. CDR1 and CDR2 from the germline V gene are SGHAT and FQNNGV. Losses at the gene ends were 0 bases for V and 0 bases for J; bases not matched to a gene: 4.

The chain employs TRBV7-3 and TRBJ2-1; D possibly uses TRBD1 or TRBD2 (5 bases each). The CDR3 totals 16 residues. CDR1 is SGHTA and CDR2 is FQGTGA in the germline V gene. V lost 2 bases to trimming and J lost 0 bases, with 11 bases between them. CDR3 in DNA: TGTGCCAGCAGCTTACAAGGGGAGAGCTCCTACAATGAGCAGTTCTTC. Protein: CASSLQGESSYNEQFF.

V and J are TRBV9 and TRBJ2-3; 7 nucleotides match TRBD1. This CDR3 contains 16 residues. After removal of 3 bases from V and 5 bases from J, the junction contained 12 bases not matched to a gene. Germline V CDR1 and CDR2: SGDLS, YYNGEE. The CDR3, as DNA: TGTGCCAGCAGCGAGTGGGCAGGGGGAGTAGAAGATACGCAGTATTTT. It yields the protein CASSEWAGGVEDTQYF.

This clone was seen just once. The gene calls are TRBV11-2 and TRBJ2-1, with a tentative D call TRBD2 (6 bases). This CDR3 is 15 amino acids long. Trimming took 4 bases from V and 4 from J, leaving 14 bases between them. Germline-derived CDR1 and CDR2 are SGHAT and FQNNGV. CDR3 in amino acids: CASSWGLILYNEQFF. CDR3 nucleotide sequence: TGTGCCAGCAGCTGGGGACTTATCCTTTACAATGAGCAGTTCTTC. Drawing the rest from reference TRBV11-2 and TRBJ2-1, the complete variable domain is EAGVAQSPRYKIIEKRQSVAFWCNPISGHATLYWYQQILGQGPKLLIQFQNNGVVDDSQLPKDRFSAERLKGVDSTLKIQPAKLEDSAVYLCASSWGLILYNEQFFGPGTRLTVL.

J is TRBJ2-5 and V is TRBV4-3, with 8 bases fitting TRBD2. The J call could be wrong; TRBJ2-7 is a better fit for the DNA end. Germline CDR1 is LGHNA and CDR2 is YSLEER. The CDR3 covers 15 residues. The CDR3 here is CASSQDRTSSYEQYF. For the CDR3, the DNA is TGCGCCAGCAGCCAAGATCGGACTAGCAGCTACGAGCAGTACTTC.

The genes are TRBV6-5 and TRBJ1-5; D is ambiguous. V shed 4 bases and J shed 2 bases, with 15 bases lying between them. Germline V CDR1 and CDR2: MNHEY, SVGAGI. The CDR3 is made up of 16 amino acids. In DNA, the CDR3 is TGTGCCAGCAGTTTTCGAGTTCCCTTGGGCAATCAGCCCCAGCATTTT. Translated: CASSFRVPLGNQPQHF.

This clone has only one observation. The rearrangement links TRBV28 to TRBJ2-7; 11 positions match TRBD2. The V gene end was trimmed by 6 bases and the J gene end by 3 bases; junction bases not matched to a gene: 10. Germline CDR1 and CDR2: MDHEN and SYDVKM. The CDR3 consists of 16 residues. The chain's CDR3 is CASSQKTSGIYYEQYF. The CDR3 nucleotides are TGTGCCAGCAGCCAAAAGACTAGCGGGATATACTACGAGCAGTACTTC.

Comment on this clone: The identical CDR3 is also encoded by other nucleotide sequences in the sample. CDR3 residues: CASSLAGYEQYF. In DNA, the CDR3 is TGTGCCAGCAGTTTAGCCGGGTACGAGCAGTACTTC. This chain links TRBV28 with TRBJ2-7; the D is unclear. With 2 bases removed from V and 4 bases from J, the gap between germline ends came to 6 bases. The CDR3 length is 12 residues. Germline assignment: CDR1 MDHEN and CDR2 SYDVKM.